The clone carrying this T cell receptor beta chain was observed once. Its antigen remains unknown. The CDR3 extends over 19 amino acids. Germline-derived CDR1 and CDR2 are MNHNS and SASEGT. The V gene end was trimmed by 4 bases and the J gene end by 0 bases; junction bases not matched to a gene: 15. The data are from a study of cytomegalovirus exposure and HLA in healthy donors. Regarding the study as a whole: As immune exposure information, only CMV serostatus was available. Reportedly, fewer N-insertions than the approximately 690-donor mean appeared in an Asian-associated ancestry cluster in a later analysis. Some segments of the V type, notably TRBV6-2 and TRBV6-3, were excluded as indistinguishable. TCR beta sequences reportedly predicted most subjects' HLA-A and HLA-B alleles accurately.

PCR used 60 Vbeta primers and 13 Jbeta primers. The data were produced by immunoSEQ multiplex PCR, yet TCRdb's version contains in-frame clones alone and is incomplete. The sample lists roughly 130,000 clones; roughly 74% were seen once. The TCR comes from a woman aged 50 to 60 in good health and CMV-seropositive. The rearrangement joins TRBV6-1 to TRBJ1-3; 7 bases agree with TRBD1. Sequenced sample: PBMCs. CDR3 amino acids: CASSARHSRQGFSGNTIYF. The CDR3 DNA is TGTGCCAGCAGTGCCCGACATAGCCGACAGGGCTTCTCTGGAAACACCATATATTTT.